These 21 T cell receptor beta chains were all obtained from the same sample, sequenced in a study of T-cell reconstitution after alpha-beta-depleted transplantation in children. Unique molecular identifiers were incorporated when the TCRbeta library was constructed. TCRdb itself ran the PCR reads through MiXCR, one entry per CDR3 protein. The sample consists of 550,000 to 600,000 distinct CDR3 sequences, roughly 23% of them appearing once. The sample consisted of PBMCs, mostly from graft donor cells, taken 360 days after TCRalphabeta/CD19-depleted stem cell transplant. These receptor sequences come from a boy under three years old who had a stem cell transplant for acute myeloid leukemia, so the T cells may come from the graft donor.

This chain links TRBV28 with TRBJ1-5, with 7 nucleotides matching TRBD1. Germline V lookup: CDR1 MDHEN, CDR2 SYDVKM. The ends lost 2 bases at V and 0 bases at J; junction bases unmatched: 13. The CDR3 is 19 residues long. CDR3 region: CASSLPLGQWVYSNQPQHF. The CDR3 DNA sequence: TGTGCCAGCAGTTTACCCTTGGGACAGTGGGTTTATAGCAATCAGCCCCAGCATTTT.

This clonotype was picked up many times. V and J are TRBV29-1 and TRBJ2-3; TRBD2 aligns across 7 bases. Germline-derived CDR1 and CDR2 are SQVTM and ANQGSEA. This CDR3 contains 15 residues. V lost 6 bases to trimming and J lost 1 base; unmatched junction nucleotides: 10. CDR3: CSVPEGAGGTDTQYF. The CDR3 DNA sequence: TGCAGCGTCCCAGAAGGGGCGGGGGGCACAGATACGCAGTATTTT.

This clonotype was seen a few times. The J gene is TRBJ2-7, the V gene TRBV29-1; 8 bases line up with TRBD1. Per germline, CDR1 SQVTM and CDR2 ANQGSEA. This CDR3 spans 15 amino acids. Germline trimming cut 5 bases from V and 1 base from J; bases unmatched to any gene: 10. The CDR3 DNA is TGCAGCGTTTTGTCAGGGGACAGGCCTTCCTACGAGCAGTACTTC. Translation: CSVLSGDRPSYEQYF.

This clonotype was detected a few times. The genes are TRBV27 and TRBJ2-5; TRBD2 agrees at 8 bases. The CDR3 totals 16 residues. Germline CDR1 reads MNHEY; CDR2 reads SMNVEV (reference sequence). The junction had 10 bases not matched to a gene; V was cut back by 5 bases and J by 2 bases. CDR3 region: CASSQTLGLAQETQYF. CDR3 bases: TGTGCCAGCAGTCAGACCCTCGGACTAGCTCAAGAGACCCAGTACTTC.

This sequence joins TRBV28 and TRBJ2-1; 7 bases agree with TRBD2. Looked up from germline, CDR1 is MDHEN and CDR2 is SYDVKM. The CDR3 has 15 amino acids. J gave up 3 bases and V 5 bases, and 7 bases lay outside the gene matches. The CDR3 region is CASSEAGSGYNEQFF. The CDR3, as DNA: TGTGCCAGCAGTGAAGCGGGGTCGGGCTACAATGAGCAGTTCTTC.

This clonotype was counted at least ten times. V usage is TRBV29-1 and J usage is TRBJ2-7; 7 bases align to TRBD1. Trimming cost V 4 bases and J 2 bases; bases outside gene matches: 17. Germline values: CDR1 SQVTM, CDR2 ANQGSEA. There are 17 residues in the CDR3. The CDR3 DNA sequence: TGCAGCGTTGGGGGTCCGCCGGGACAGCCCGCCCCCTACGAGCAGTACTTC. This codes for CSVGGPPGQPAPYEQYF.

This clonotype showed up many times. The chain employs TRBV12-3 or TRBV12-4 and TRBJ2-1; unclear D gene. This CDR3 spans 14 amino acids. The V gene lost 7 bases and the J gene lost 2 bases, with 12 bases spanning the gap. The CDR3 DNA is TGTGCCAGCATCCTTGGACCGCCCTACAATGAGCAGTTCTTC. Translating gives CASILGPPYNEQFF.

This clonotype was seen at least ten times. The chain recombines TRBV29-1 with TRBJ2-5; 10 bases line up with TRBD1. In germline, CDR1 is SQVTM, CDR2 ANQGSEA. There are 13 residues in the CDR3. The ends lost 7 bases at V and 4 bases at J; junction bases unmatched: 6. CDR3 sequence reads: CSAMTGGPETQYF. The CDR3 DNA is TGCAGCGCCATGACAGGGGGCCCAGAGACCCAGTACTTC.

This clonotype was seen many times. CDR3 loop: CASSLASSTDTQYF. The CDR3 DNA reads as TGTGCCAGCAGCTTGGCCAGTAGCACAGATACGCAGTATTTT. The V and J genes are TRBV5-6 and TRBJ2-3; no clear D. Germline V gene lookup returns CDR1 SGHDT and CDR2 YYEEEE. This CDR3 is built from 14 residues. Between the trimmed V and J ends, which lost 0 bases and 0 bases, there was a span of 5 bases. The whole variable domain, filled in from reference TRBV5-6 and TRBJ2-3, reads DAGVTQSPTHLIKTRGQQVTLRCSPKSGHDTVSWYQQALGQGPQFIFQYYEEEERQRGNFPDRFSGHQFPNYSSELNVNALLLGDSALYLCASSLASSTDTQYFGPGTRLTVL.

The CDR3 sequence is CASSENRDYGYTF. CDR3 bases: TGTGCCAGCAGTGAAAACAGGGACTATGGCTACACCTTC. The V and J genes are TRBV2 and TRBJ1-2; TRBD1 is a possible D gene (6 bases). There are 13 residues in the CDR3. V was clipped by 2 bases and J by 3 bases, with 7 bases between them. Per germline, CDR1 SNHLY and CDR2 FYNNEI.

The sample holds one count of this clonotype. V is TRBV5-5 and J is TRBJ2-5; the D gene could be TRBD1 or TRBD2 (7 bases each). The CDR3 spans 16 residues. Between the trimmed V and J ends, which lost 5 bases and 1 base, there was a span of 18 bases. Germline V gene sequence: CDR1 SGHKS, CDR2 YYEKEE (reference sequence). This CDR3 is CASRMGGTALQETQYF. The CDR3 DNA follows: TGTGCCAGCAGGATGGGAGGGACAGCCCTCCAAGAGACCCAGTACTTC. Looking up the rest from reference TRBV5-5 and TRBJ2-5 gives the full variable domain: DAGVTQSPTHLIKTRGQQVTLRCSPISGHKSVSWYQQVLGQGPQFIFQYYEKEERGRGNFPDRFSARQFPNYSSELNVNALLLGDSALYLCASRMGGTALQETQYFGPGTRLLVL.

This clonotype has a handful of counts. The CDR3 DNA sequence: TGTGCCAGCAGTGGCTGGACTAGCGGGGGCCAAGAGACCCAGTACTTC. Translation: CASSGWTSGGQETQYF. The chain combines TRBV2 with TRBJ2-5, with TRBD2 matching 13 bases. Germline V gene lookup returns CDR1 SNHLY and CDR2 FYNNEI. CDR3 length: 16 residues. V shed 4 bases and J 1 base; nucleotides not matched to a gene: 3. The full variable domain, its missing parts supplied by reference TRBV2 and TRBJ2-5, is EPEVTQTPSHQVTQMGQEVILRCVPISNHLYFYWYRQILGQKVEFLVSFYNNEISEKSEIFDDQFSVERPDGSNFTLKIRSTKLEDSAMYFCASSGWTSGGQETQYFGPGTRLLVL.

DNA for the CDR3: TGCGCCAGCAGTGAGCCGGGACAGGCCCCCTACGAGCAGTACTTC. Protein sequence: CASSEPGQAPYEQYF. V usage is TRBV10-2 and J usage is TRBJ2-7, with TRBD1 identical over 8 bases. Per the germline V gene, CDR1 is WSHSY and CDR2 is SAAADI. The CDR3 totals 15 residues. Trimming at V came to 2 bases and at J to 2 bases, leaving 5 bases not matched to a gene.

The CDR3 DNA sequence: TGCAGTGCTGTTAGGGCCACCGGGGAGCTGTTTTTT. As protein: CSAVRATGELFF. The rearrangement joins TRBV20-1 to TRBJ2-2; D is unclear. CDR3 size: 12 residues. Germline values: CDR1 DFQATT, CDR2 SNEGSKA (reference sequence). The V gene lost 5 bases and the J gene lost 4 bases, with 8 bases spanning the gap.

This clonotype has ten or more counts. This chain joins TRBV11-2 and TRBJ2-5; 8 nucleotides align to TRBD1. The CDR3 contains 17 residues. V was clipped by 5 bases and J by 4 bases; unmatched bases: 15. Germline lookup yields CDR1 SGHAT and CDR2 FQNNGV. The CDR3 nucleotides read TGTGCCAGCAGCCCCCTCACACACAGGGGGAAGGGAGAGACCCAGTACTTC. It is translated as CASSPLTHRGKGETQYF.

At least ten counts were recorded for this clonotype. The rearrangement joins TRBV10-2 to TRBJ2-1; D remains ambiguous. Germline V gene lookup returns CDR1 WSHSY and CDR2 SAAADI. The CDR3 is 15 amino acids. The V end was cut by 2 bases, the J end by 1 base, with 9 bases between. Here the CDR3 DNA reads TGCGCCAGCAGTGAGACGACTTATTCCTACAATGAGCAGTTCTTC. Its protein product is CASSETTYSYNEQFF.

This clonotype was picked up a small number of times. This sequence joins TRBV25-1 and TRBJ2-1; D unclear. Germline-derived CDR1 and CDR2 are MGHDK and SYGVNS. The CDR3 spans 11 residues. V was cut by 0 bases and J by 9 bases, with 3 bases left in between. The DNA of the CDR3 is TGTGCCAGCAGTGAATACGCTGAGCAGTTCTTC. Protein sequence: CASSEYAEQFF.

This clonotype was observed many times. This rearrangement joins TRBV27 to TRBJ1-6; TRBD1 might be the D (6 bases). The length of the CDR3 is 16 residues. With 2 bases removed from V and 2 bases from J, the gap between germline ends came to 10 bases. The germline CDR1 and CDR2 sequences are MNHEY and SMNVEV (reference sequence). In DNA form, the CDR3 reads TGTGCCAGCAGTTTACGGGGGGCCCCCTATAATTCACCCCTCCACTTT. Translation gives CASSLRGAPYNSPLHF.

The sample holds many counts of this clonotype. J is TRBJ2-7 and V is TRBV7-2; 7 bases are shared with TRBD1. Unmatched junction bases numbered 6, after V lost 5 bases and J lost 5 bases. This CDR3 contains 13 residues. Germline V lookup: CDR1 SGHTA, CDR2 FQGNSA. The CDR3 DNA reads TGTGCCAGCAGCCCGGGGACAGCGGACGAGCAGTACTTC. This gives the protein CASSPGTADEQYF.

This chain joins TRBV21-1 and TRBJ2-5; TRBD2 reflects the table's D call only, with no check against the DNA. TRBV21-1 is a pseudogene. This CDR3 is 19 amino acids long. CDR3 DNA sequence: TGTGCCAGCAGCAAAGTCTGGCCTAGCCCGGTTCCAGTCCAAGAGACCCAGTACTTC. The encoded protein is CASSKVWPSPVPVQETQYF.

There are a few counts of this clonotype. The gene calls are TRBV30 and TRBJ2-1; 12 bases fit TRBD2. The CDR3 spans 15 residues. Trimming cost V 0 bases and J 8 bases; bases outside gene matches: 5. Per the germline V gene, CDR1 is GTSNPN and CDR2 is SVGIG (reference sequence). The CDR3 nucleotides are TGTGCCTGGAGTGTTGGACTAGCGGGGAAGGATGAGCAGTTCTTC. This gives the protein CAWSVGLAGKDEQFF.